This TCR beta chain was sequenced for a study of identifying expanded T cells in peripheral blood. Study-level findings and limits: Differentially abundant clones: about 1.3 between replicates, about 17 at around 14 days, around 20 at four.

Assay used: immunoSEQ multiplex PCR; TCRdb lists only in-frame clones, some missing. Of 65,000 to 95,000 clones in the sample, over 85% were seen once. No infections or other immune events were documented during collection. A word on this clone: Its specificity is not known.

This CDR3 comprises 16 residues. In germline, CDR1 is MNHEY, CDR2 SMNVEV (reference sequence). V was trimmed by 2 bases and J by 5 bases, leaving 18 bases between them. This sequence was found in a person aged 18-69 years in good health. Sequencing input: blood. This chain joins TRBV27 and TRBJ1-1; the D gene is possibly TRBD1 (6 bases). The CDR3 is CASSLKAPGGHTEAFF. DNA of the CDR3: TGTGCCAGCAGTTTAAAGGCCCCTGGGGGGCATACTGAAGCTTTCTTT.